These T cell receptor beta chains were read from a single sample in a study of blood T cell repertoires in COVID-19. The repertoire was sequenced with immunoSEQ multiplex PCR; TCRdb's copy has only in-frame clones and lacks some. The table shows approximately 63,000 clones, with 76% occurring only once. Sequencing input: peripheral blood. These receptors were obtained from a woman older than 75 with acute or convalescent COVID-19. The CDR3 runs from the conserved cysteine through the conserved F or W. Fields, in order: J gene, clone size, D gene, V gene, CDR3 protein, CDR3 DNA. A D gene is named only where the DNA matches it firmly. Expanded clones are given a class, and other clones once, few, many or no size at all.

>TRBJ1-5|once|TRBD1|TRBV28
CASSPFDRAHQPQHF
TGTGCCAGCAGCCCCTTCGACAGGGCACATCAGCCCCAGCATTTT
>TRBJ1-3|-|-|TRBV3-1/TRBV3-2
CASSQVSGGNTIYF
TGTGCCAGCAGCCAAGTGTCCGGTGGAAACACCATATATTTT
>TRBJ2-7|-|TRBD1|TRBV28
CASSVRDRNYYEQYF
TGTGCCAGCAGTGTCCGGGACAGGAACTATTACGAGCAGTACTTC
>TRBJ1-6|-|-|TRBV7-2
CASSPDWLNSPLHF
TGTGCCAGCAGCCCGGACTGGCTTAATTCACCCCTCCACTTT
>TRBJ1-1|-|TRBD1|TRBV27
CASRSGTVRAFF
TGTGCCAGCAGATCCGGGACAGTACGGGCTTTCTTT
>TRBJ2-2|-|TRBD2|TRBV7-6
CASSPGTSGMGGELFF
TGTGCCAGCAGCCCAGGGACTAGCGGGATGGGCGGGGAGCTGTTTTTT
>TRBJ2-3|-|-|TRBV7-9
CASSSTSGDTQYF
TGTGCCAGCAGCTCGACTAGTGGGGATACGCAGTATTTT
>TRBJ1-2|-|-|TRBV29-1
CSVGGRPGSNYGYTF
TGCAGCGTTGGAGGGAGGCCAGGCTCAAACTATGGCTACACCTTC
>TRBJ2-1|-|-|TRBV24-1
CATRGGGRTTYNEQFF
TGTGCCACCAGGGGTGGGGGGAGGACCACCTACAATGAGCAGTTCTTC
>TRBJ2-3|-|TRBD2|TRBV5-4
CASSLGLAGDTDTQYF
TGTGCCAGCAGCTTGGGACTAGCGGGGGACACAGATACGCAGTATTTT
>TRBJ2-3|-|-|TRBV7-9
CASSVDSAPGTDTQYF
TGTGCCAGCAGCGTCGATAGCGCCCCTGGCACAGATACGCAGTATTTT
>TRBJ1-1|-|TRBD1|TRBV18
CASSGTGQLNTEAFF
TGTGCCAGCTCAGGAACGGGACAGCTCAACACTGAAGCTTTCTTT
>TRBJ1-4|-|TRBD1|TRBV15
CATSRGGGSEKLFF
TGTGCCACCAGCCGTGGAGGGGGCAGTGAAAAACTGTTTTTT
>TRBJ2-7|-|-|TRBV6-5
CASTSDGGSSYEQYF
TGTGCCAGCACCTCCGATGGGGGGAGCTCCTACGAGCAGTACTTC
>TRBJ1-1|-|TRBD1|TRBV2
CASRSRTGGNEAFF
TGTGCCAGCAGGTCCCGGACAGGGGGGAACGAAGCTTTCTTT
>TRBJ2-2|once|-|TRBV18
CASSPPRNTGELFF
TGTGCCAGCTCACCACCTCGGAACACCGGGGAGCTGTTTTTT
>TRBJ2-4|-|TRBD2|TRBV24-1
CATSDKPSGRAGGNIQYF
TGTGCCACCAGTGACAAACCTAGCGGGAGGGCCGGGGGAAACATTCAGTACTTC
>TRBJ1-6|-|-|TRBV5-6
CASSLGQANSPLHF
TGTGCCAGCAGCTTGGGACAGGCCAATTCACCCCTCCACTTT
>TRBJ1-2|-|-|TRBV7-2
CASSAQVSYGYTF
TGTGCCAGCAGCGCACAGGTGTCCTATGGCTACACCTTC
>TRBJ1-5|-|-|TRBV5-3
CARSCYQGYSNQPQHF
TGTGCCAGAAGCTGCTACCAGGGTTATAGCAATCAGCCCCAGCATTTT
>TRBJ2-3|once|TRBD1|TRBV30
CAWSPPGQGKSAGDTDTQYF
TGTGCCTGGAGTCCCCCGGGACAGGGAAAGTCGGCGGGAGACACAGATACGCAGTATTTT
>TRBJ2-1|-|TRBD2|TRBV7-7
CASSLAGGDLNEQFF
TGTGCTAGCAGCTTAGCGGGAGGGGACCTTAATGAGCAGTTCTTC
>TRBJ1-1|-|TRBD1|TRBV6-5
CASRQGTGNTEAFF
TGTGCCAGCAGACAGGGGACAGGGAACACTGAAGCTTTCTTT
>TRBJ2-3|-|TRBD2|TRBV19
CASSIEGTSGTDTQYF
TGTGCCAGTAGTATAGAGGGGACTAGCGGGACAGATACGCAGTATTTT
>TRBJ2-7|once|TRBD1|TRBV28
CASSLSETGGKEQYF
TGTGCCAGCAGTTTATCAGAGACAGGGGGCAAAGAGCAGTACTTC
>TRBJ2-4|-|TRBD1|TRBV19
CASSEDRVRNIQYF
TGTGCCAGTAGTGAAGACAGGGTAAGAAACATTCAGTACTTC
>TRBJ1-1|-|TRBD1|TRBV10-2
CASRSGTGAAEAFF
TGCGCCAGCAGATCCGGGACAGGGGCAGCTGAAGCTTTCTTT
>TRBJ1-3|-|-|TRBV15
CATSRVAGSGNTIYF
TGTGCCACCAGCAGAGTAGCAGGGTCGGGAAACACCATATATTTT
>TRBJ2-1|-|-|TRBV5-1
CASSSTPGNEQFF
TGCGCCAGCAGCTCCACTCCCGGGAATGAGCAGTTCTTC
>TRBJ1-2|-|TRBD1|TRBV19
CASNDRGFGYTF
TGTGCCAGTAATGACAGGGGGTTTGGCTACACCTTC
>TRBJ1-1|-|-|TRBV18
CASSPPSVNTEAFF
TGTGCCAGCTCACCACCGAGCGTGAACACTGAAGCTTTCTTT
>TRBJ1-1|-|-|TRBV5-1
CASSFDGQNTEAFF
TGCGCCAGCAGCTTTGATGGACAGAACACTGAAGCTTTCTTT
>TRBJ1-2|-|TRBD1|TRBV6-5
CASSYGGGANYGYTF
TGTGCCAGCAGTTACGGAGGGGGCGCAAACTATGGCTACACCTTC
>TRBJ2-1|-|-|TRBV5-1
CASSLMSGNEQFF
TGCGCCAGCAGCTTGATGAGCGGGAATGAGCAGTTCTTC
>TRBJ1-2|-|TRBD1|TRBV28
CASSSPFGGQGPQGKYGYTF
TGTGCCAGCAGCTCCCCGTTCGGCGGACAGGGGCCCCAGGGTAAATATGGCTACACCTTC
>TRBJ1-1|-|TRBD1|TRBV18
CASSQGARDTEAFF
TGTGCCAGCTCCCAGGGGGCGCGGGACACTGAAGCTTTCTTT
>TRBJ2-2|-|-|TRBV11-2
CASSPMAGISGELFF
TGTGCCAGCAGCCCAATGGCAGGGATCAGCGGGGAGCTGTTTTTT
>TRBJ2-3|-|TRBD2|TRBV11-2
CASSLDTPSGLSTDTQYF
TGTGCCAGCAGCTTAGATACCCCTAGCGGGCTTAGCACAGATACGCAGTATTTT
>TRBJ1-4|-|TRBD1|TRBV5-4
CASSLGTGTEKLFF
TGTGCCAGCAGCCTCGGGACAGGGACTGAAAAACTGTTTTTT
>TRBJ2-7|-|TRBD2|TRBV3-1/TRBV3-2
CASSQGLWGTSGTNEQYF
TGTGCCAGCAGCCAAGGTTTATGGGGGACTAGCGGCACCAACGAGCAGTACTTC
>TRBJ2-4|-|TRBD1|TRBV29-1
CSVEVYRGPLAKNIQYF
TGCAGCGTTGAGGTTTACAGGGGCCCCCTAGCCAAAAACATTCAGTACTTC
>TRBJ2-1|-|-|TRBV7-3
CASSPNRYNEQFF
TGTGCCAGCAGCCCTAATCGGTACAATGAGCAGTTCTTC
>TRBJ2-7|-|-|TRBV6-2/TRBV6-3
CASSYPRGPSYEQYF
TGTGCCAGCAGTTACCCACGTGGGCCCTCCTACGAGCAGTACTTC
>TRBJ1-4|-|-|TRBV24-1
CATRGADATNEKLFF
TGTGCCACCAGGGGGGCGGATGCAACTAATGAAAAACTGTTTTTT
>TRBJ1-1|-|-|TRBV30
CAWRAPRGLNTEAFF
TGTGCCTGGAGAGCTCCCAGGGGCCTAAACACTGAAGCTTTCTTT
>TRBJ2-2|-|TRBD2|TRBV11-2
CASSSIRLAGTGELFF
TGTGCCAGCAGCTCCATACGACTAGCGGGGACCGGGGAGCTGTTTTTT
>TRBJ1-5|-|-|TRBV7-9
CASSLAGGQPQHF
TGTGCCAGCAGCTTAGCTGGGGGCCAGCCCCAGCATTTT